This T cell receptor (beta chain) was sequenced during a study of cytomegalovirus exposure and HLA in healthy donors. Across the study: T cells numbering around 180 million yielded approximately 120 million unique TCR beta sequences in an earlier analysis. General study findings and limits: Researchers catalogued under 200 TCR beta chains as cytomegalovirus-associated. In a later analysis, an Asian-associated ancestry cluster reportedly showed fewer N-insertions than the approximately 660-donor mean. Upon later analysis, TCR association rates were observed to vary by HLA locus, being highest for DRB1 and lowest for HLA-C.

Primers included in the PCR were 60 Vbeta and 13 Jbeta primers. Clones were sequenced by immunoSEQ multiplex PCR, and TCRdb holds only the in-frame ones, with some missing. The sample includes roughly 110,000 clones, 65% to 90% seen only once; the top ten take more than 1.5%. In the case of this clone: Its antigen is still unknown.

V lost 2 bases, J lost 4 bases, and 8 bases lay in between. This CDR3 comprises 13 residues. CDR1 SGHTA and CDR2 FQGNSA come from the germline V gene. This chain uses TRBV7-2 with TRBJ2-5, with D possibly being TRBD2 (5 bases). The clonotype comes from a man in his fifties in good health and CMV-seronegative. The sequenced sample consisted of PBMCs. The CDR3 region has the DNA TGTGCCAGCAGCTTATCCCGGGGAGAGACCCAGTACTTC. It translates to CASSLSRGETQYF.